This T cell receptor (beta chain) was captured in a study of T cell changes during pregnancy in multiple sclerosis. Repertoires were generated with immunoSEQ multiplex PCR, while TCRdb's copy carries only in-frame clones and drops some. This repertoire shows around 58,000 clones, around nine tenths found once; its top ten account for around 0.81%. This CDR3 is 15 amino acids long. Germline V gives CDR1 MDHEN, CDR2 SYDVKM. Deletions cut 4 bases from V and 4 bases from J, with 14 bases between. This TCR was recovered from a female donor with multiple sclerosis, enrolled in a pregnancy study. The specimen was peripheral blood, collected before pregnancy. The chain recombines TRBV28 with TRBJ1-3; TRBD1 is a possible D gene (5 bases). The CDR3 loop is CASSSSTVPGNTIYF. As DNA, the CDR3 is TGTGCCAGCAGTTCCTCGACAGTTCCCGGAAACACCATATATTTT.